This passage covers 3 T cell receptor beta chains from one sample sequenced in a study of vaccination effects on CD4 cells after COVID-19. No antigen has been assigned to these receptors. Sequencing used immunoSEQ multiplex PCR; TCRdb keeps in-frame clones, though not all of them. The data show some 27,000 clones, with 55% to 65% seen just once and under 10% held by the top ten. Subsequent to roughly 10 days of culture, CD4+ T cells were isolated. The material sequenced was CD4+ T cells from PBMCs cultured without peptide, taken before COVID-19 vaccination. The receptors derive from a human donor who received a COVID-19 vaccine.

The genes are TRBV7-2 and TRBJ2-1, with 9 nucleotides matching TRBD2. Germline V CDR1 and CDR2: SGHTA, FQGNSA. The CDR3 is 18 residues long. V dropped 5 bases and J dropped 9; count of bases not matched to a gene: 20. The CDR3 spells CASSTQLAVAGVIGEQFF. CDR3 DNA: TGTGCCAGCAGCACCCAACTCGCCGTAGCGGGAGTGATCGGTGAGCAGTTCTTC.

This clone was seen only a few times. The chain has TRBV19 and TRBJ1-1; 7 bases are a match to TRBD1. The CDR3 contains 14 residues. Germline V gives CDR1 LNHDA, CDR2 SQIVND (reference sequence). The J segment lost 5 bases and the V segment lost 6 bases, leaving 9 bases of the junction unmatched. As DNA, the CDR3 is TGTGCCAGTAGCACAGGGGAGAAGAGGACTGAAGCTTTCTTT. This encodes CASSTGEKRTEAFF.

The chain employs TRBV2 and TRBJ2-3; D is undetermined. The CDR3 covers 9 residues. Per the germline V gene, CDR1 is SNHLY and CDR2 is FYNNEI. V gave up 10 bases and J gave up 5 bases, with 4 bases separating them. Here the CDR3 DNA reads TGTGCCACGGGAGATACGCAGTATTTT. This translates into CATGDTQYF.